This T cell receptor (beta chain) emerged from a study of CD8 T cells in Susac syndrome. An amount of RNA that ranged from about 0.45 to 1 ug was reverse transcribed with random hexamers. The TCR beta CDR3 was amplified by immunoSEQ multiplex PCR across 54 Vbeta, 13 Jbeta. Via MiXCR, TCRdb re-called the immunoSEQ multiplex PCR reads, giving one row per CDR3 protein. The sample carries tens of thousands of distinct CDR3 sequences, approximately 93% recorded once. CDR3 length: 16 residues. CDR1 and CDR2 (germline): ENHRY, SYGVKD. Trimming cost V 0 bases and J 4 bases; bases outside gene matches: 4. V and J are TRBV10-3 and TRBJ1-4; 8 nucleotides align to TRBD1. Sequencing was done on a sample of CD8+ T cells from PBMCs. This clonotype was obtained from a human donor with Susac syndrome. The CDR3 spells CAISESDRGDNEKLFF. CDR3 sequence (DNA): TGTGCCATCAGTGAGTCCGACAGGGGCGATAATGAAAAACTGTTTTTT.